Presented here are 12 T cell receptor beta chains from one specimen sequenced in a study of shared clonotypes between healthy human individuals. Sequencing used immunoSEQ multiplex PCR; TCRdb keeps in-frame clones, though not all of them. The repertoire has 2 million to 3 million clones, roughly 93% of them found once; the top ten carry approximately 0.35%. The sequencing sample was made of naive CD4+ T cells from PBMCs. The subset denotes: CD45RA+ positively selected. The source is a man younger than 35 in good health. Some clones in this sample may be carry-over from other donors' samples.

J is TRBJ2-5 and V is TRBV7-2; 7 bases agree with TRBD1. Losses at the gene ends were 7 bases for V and 4 bases for J; bases not matched to a gene: 3. CDR1 and CDR2 from the germline V gene are SGHTA and FQGNSA. The CDR3 consists of 12 residues. Written as DNA, the CDR3 is TGTGCCAGCACCGAGGGGGCAGAGACCCAGTACTTC. This sequence encodes CASTEGAETQYF.

The J gene is TRBJ2-7, the V gene TRBV10-1, with 8 bases fitting TRBD2. The CDR3 is 17 amino acids. Germline V gene sequence: CDR1 WNHNN, CDR2 SYGVQD (reference sequence). Unmatched junction bases numbered 11, after V lost 4 bases and J lost 0 bases. The CDR3 is CASSGAGGEGSSYEQYF. Written as DNA, the CDR3 is TGCGCCAGCAGTGGGGCGGGGGGAGAGGGATCCTCCTACGAGCAGTACTTC.

As for this clone: Other DNA sequences in this sample translate to the same CDR3. The rearrangement joins TRBV5-1 to TRBJ2-1; unclear D gene. The length of the CDR3 is 15 residues. V lost 0 bases and J lost 0, with 7 bases in between. CDR1 is SGHRS, CDR2 YFSETQ, per germline. CDR3 nucleotide sequence: TGCGCCAGCAGCTTGGATCCGGGCTCCTACAATGAGCAGTTCTTC. Translated: CASSLDPGSYNEQFF.

This clone was found once. The V and J genes are TRBV29-1 and TRBJ2-1; D may correspond to TRBD1 or TRBD2 (5 bases each). The CDR3 loop spans 9 amino acids. Germline loops: CDR1 SQVTM, CDR2 ANQGSEA. V was clipped by 4 bases and J by 10 bases, with 5 bases between them. The CDR3 DNA reads as TGCAGCGTTGGGGGGGAGCAGTTCTTC. Amino acids: CSVGGEQFF.

About this clone itself: This specimen includes other DNA sequences encoding the same CDR3. The chain couples TRBV7-2 to TRBJ2-3; D unclear. In germline, CDR1 is SGHTA, CDR2 FQGNSA. The V end lost 6 bases, the J end lost 2 bases, and 3 bases lay between the germline ends. This CDR3 is 11 amino acids long. CDR3 DNA: TGTGCCAGCAGTCTCACAGATACGCAGTATTTT. Translating it yields CASSLTDTQYF.

Comments on this clone: The sample has other DNA sequences that encode this CDR3 too. The chain employs TRBV7-2 and TRBJ1-3; D gene unclear. The CDR3 covers 14 residues. The V gene lost 0 bases and the J gene lost 4 bases, with 7 bases spanning the gap. Germline CDR1 SGHTA, CDR2 FQGNSA. CDR3: CASSLAPGGNTIYF. The CDR3 nucleotides are TGTGCCAGCAGCTTAGCTCCGGGGGGAAACACCATATATTTT.

The V call is TRBV5-5, the J call TRBJ2-2, with 8 positions matching TRBD2. J gave up 4 bases and V 5 bases, and 13 bases lay outside the gene matches. The CDR3 loop spans 17 amino acids. Germline CDR1 reads SGHKS; CDR2 reads YYEKEE (reference sequence). CDR3 in amino acids: CASSSFPGLVSTGELFF. As DNA, the CDR3 is TGTGCCAGCAGTTCGTTTCCGGGACTAGTGAGCACCGGGGAGCTGTTTTTT.

The rearrangement joins TRBV2 to TRBJ2-1, with 7 bases matching TRBD2. Trimming removed 3 bases from V and 2 bases from J; junction bases left unmatched: 4. CDR1 is SNHLY, CDR2 FYNNEI, per germline. The length of the CDR3 is 15 residues. In nucleotides, the CDR3 is TGTGCCAGCAGTGACCGTCTAGCGGCCTACAATGAGCAGTTCTTC. This gives the protein CASSDRLAAYNEQFF.

The chain couples TRBV4-2 to TRBJ2-1, with a weak D call TRBD2 (6 bases). V lost 1 base and J lost 8, with 18 bases in between. Germline loops: CDR1 LGHNA, CDR2 YNFKEQ. The CDR3 is 16 amino acids. The CDR3 sequence is CASSQVKTPGGDEQFF. CDR3 nucleotides: TGTGCCAGCAGCCAAGTTAAGACCCCCGGCGGGGATGAGCAGTTCTTC.

V gene TRBV5-1 combines with J gene TRBJ2-3, with 10 bases lining up with TRBD2. The length of the CDR3 is 18 residues. Unmatched junction bases numbered 12, after V lost 4 bases and J lost 1 base. Germline V lookup: CDR1 SGHRS, CDR2 YFSETQ. The CDR3 loop reads CASSLGASGRFGTDTQYF. In DNA form, the CDR3 reads TGCGCCAGCAGCCTGGGGGCTAGCGGGAGATTTGGCACAGATACGCAGTATTTT.

The chain carries TRBV27 and TRBJ1-2; the D is unclear. Trimming left V 6 bases short and J 5 bases short, with 13 bases between. The CDR3 loop spans 13 amino acids. The V gene's germline CDR1 is MNHEY and CDR2 SMNVEV (reference sequence). In DNA, the CDR3 is TGTGCCAGCAGCCTGGACGGACGGTATGGCTACACCTTC. Translation: CASSLDGRYGYTF.

The chain employs TRBV4-1 and TRBJ2-7; TRBD1 is a possible D gene (5 bases). The V end lost 1 base, the J end lost 6 bases, and 19 bases lay between the germline ends. From germline, CDR1 is MGHRA and CDR2 YSYEKL. The CDR3 is 16 residues long. CDR3 DNA: TGCGCCAGCAGCCAAGGGATACAGGTTAGCCGCCTCGAGCAGTACTTC. Amino acids: CASSQGIQVSRLEQYF.